This TCR beta chain derives from a study of OX40 agonist ivuxolimab in advanced cancers. Study-wide context: Patients were treated with ivuxolimab, an agonistic anti-OX40 (CD134) antibody.

Blood sampling was done at baseline, cycle 4 day 1, and cycle 7 day 1. Study conclusions and caveats: Fewer expanded clones were found on average in CD4+ than in CD8+ T cells. By week 6 at 0.1 to 3.0 mg/kg, blood CD4+ and CD8+ T cells had expanded clonally.

Produced via immunoSEQ multiplex PCR; TCRdb's table is partial and in-frame only. The table includes about 110,000 clones, around 93% detected once. Regarding this clone: The antigen is not known.

V was pared by 4 bases and J by 7 bases, with 11 bases between. The CDR3 is made up of 14 amino acids. Germline values: CDR1 SEHNR, CDR2 FQNEAQ (reference sequence). The rearrangement uses TRBV7-9 and TRBJ1-6; tentatively, D is TRBD1 (5 bases). The source was CD4+ or CD8+ T cells sorted from blood, collected in a trial of the OX40 agonist ivuxolimab. This receptor was taken from an adult with an advanced solid tumor such as melanoma, head and neck, liver or kidney cancer. CDR3 in DNA: TGTGCCAGCAGCTCCCTGGACATGAATTCACCCCTCCACTTT. Its translation: CASSSLDMNSPLHF.